One and the same sample provided the 4 T cell receptor beta chains below, sequenced in a study of cytomegalovirus exposure and HLA in healthy donors. PCR was performed using 60 Vbeta and 13 Jbeta primers. The protocol was immunoSEQ multiplex PCR, while the TCRdb copy is restricted to in-frame clones and leaves out a portion. The repertoire consists of about 93,000 clones, with around four fifths occurring once and the leading ten covering about 3%. The sample taken for sequencing was PBMCs. Source of these receptors: a woman in her forties in good health and CMV-seronegative.

V usage is TRBV7-2 and J usage is TRBJ2-5; TRBD2 matches at 9 bases. V was pared by 2 bases and J by 4 bases, with 11 bases of the junction left unmatched. The CDR3 is 17 amino acids. CDR1 SGHTA and CDR2 FQGNSA come from the germline V gene. CDR3 DNA sequence: TGTGCCAGCAGCTTAACATTTCTAGCGGGAATAGCAGAGACCCAGTACTTC. Its protein product is CASSLTFLAGIAETQYF.

The chain combines TRBV27 with TRBJ2-1; 11 positions match TRBD1. The germline V gene has CDR1 MNHEY and CDR2 SMNVEV (reference sequence). The CDR3 loop spans 14 amino acids. The ends lost 5 bases at V and 8 bases at J; junction bases unmatched: 5. CDR3 sequence (DNA): TGTGCCAGCAGTCCGAGGGACAGGGGGGATGAGCAGTTCTTC. It encodes CASSPRDRGDEQFF.

The V and J genes are TRBV25-1 and TRBJ2-2, with 10 positions matching TRBD2. Germline lookup yields CDR1 MGHDK and CDR2 SYGVNS. The CDR3 spans 14 residues. The V segment lost 8 bases and the J segment 5 bases; nucleotides outside the gene matches: 5. The CDR3 spells CASHASGRTGELFF. Here the CDR3 DNA reads TGTGCCAGCCATGCTAGCGGGAGAACCGGGGAGCTGTTTTTT.

The V call is TRBV30, the J call TRBJ1-6; D unresolved. CDR3 length equals 16 residues. V was pared by 3 bases and J by 0 bases, with 12 bases between. Germline loops: CDR1 GTSNPN, CDR2 SVGIG (reference sequence). CDR3 DNA sequence: TGTGCCTGGAGGGCCCCGGGGAGCTCCTATAATTCACCCCTCCACTTT. Translating gives CAWRAPGSSYNSPLHF.